Listed below are T cell receptor beta chains from one sample, sequenced in a study of cytomegalovirus exposure and HLA in healthy donors. The method was immunoSEQ multiplex PCR; TCRdb's version includes in-frame clones alone and lacks a portion of them. The sample includes about 120,000 clones, roughly 80% of them seen just once. The sample taken for sequencing was PBMCs. These receptors originate from a woman aged 18 to 35 in good health and CMV-seronegative. Each CDR3 is given with its conserved first and last residue. D genes are given only for firm matches. Where a row states a size, it is once, few, many or the class of an expanded clone; other rows omit it.

D: TRBD1; V: TRBV9; J: TRBJ1-2; size: .; CDR3: CASSVIGQGHGYTF; DNA: TGTGCCAGCAGCGTAATCGGACAGGGACATGGCTACACCTTC
D: .; V: TRBV27; J: TRBJ1-2; size: .; CDR3: CASSLAVNYGYTF; DNA: TGTGCCAGCAGTTTAGCAGTTAACTATGGCTACACCTTC
D: TRBD1; V: TRBV5-4; J: TRBJ2-1; size: once; CDR3: CASSLDRGTYNEQFF; DNA: TGTGCCAGCAGCTTGGACAGGGGCACATACAATGAGCAGTTCTTC
D: .; V: TRBV29-1; J: TRBJ1-1; size: .; CDR3: CSGGGGVYAFF; DNA: TGCAGCGGAGGGGGGGGTGTTTACGCTTTCTTT
D: TRBD1; V: TRBV7-9; J: TRBJ1-1; size: .; CDR3: CASSLTGVRRQGGSEAFF; DNA: TGTGCCAGCAGCTTAACAGGCGTCCGACGACAGGGAGGTTCTGAAGCTTTCTTT
D: TRBD2; V: TRBV7-2; J: TRBJ2-7; size: .; CDR3: CASSSPGLADYEQYF; DNA: TGTGCCAGCAGCTCCCCGGGACTAGCGGATTACGAGCAGTACTTC
D: .; V: TRBV19; J: TRBJ1-5; size: .; CDR3: CASSRQDQPQHF; DNA: TGTGCCAGTAGTCGACAGGATCAGCCCCAGCATTTT
D: .; V: TRBV9; J: TRBJ2-3; size: .; CDR3: CASSHRGIWTDTQYF; DNA: TGTGCCAGCAGTCATCGGGGGATTTGGACAGATACGCAGTATTTT
D: .; V: TRBV5-1; J: TRBJ2-1; size: .; CDR3: CASSPGGGGTYNEQFF; DNA: TGCGCCAGCAGCCCGGGGGGCGGGGGTACGTACAATGAGCAGTTCTTC
D: TRBD1; V: TRBV29-1; J: TRBJ1-1; size: .; CDR3: CSVEGRQGIRAFF; DNA: TGCAGCGTTGAAGGCCGACAGGGAATACGAGCTTTCTTT
D: TRBD1; V: TRBV11-1; J: TRBJ1-2; size: .; CDR3: CASSLAGTGVYGYTF; DNA: TGTGCCAGCAGCCTCGCCGGGACAGGGGTGTATGGCTACACCTTC
D: .; V: TRBV6-5; J: TRBJ1-4; size: .; CDR3: CASSQVSLREKLFF; DNA: .
D: TRBD2; V: TRBV5-4; J: TRBJ2-7; size: .; CDR3: CASSTGLAGGTEQYF; DNA: TGTGCCAGCAGCACCGGACTAGCGGGGGGGACCGAGCAGTACTTC
D: .; V: TRBV15; J: TRBJ2-7; size: few; CDR3: CATSFTTGRADF; DNA: TGTGCCACCAGCTTCACCACCGGCCGAGCGGACTTC
D: .; V: TRBV19; J: TRBJ2-1; size: .; CDR3: CASSTPTSHSYNEQFF; DNA: TGTGCCAGTAGTACCCCTACTAGCCACTCCTACAATGAGCAGTTCTTC
D: .; V: TRBV4-1; J: TRBJ1-1; size: .; CDR3: CASSHGPRGGRSWLEAFF; DNA: TGCGCCAGCAGCCATGGCCCCCGGGGTGGGAGATCTTGGCTTGAAGCTTTCTTT
D: TRBD1; V: TRBV7-2; J: TRBJ2-5; size: .; CDR3: CASSHGSLQGAGKTQYF; DNA: TGTGCCAGCAGTCACGGGTCCTTACAGGGGGCGGGGAAGACCCAGTACTTC
D: .; V: TRBV11-2; J: TRBJ2-5; size: .; CDR3: CASSWRGGETQYF; DNA: TGTGCCAGCAGCTGGCGGGGAGGAGAGACCCAGTACTTC
D: .; V: TRBV4-1; J: TRBJ2-3; size: .; CDR3: CASRIRPVVEETDTQYF; DNA: TGCGCCAGCAGAATTAGACCAGTCGTGGAGGAAACAGATACGCAGTATTTT
D: .; V: TRBV6-1; J: TRBJ2-3; size: few; CDR3: CASSEQGRPDTQYF; DNA: TGTGCCAGCAGTGAACAGGGTCGTCCAGATACGCAGTATTTT
D: .; V: TRBV29-1; J: TRBJ1-2; size: .; CDR3: CSVAAGTGYGYTF; DNA: TGCAGCGTTGCAGCCGGCACAGGCTATGGCTACACCTTC
D: TRBD2; V: TRBV2; J: TRBJ2-3; size: .; CDR3: CASSEQKTSGYTDTQYF; DNA: TGTGCCAGCAGTGAACAGAAGACTAGCGGATACACAGATACGCAGTATTTT
D: .; V: TRBV18; J: TRBJ2-6; size: .; CDR3: CASSREGSGANVLTF; DNA: TGTGCCAGCTCACGCGAGGGCTCTGGGGCCAACGTCCTGACTTTC
D: .; V: TRBV7-8; J: TRBJ1-4; size: .; CDR3: CASSPGADLAANEKLFF; DNA: TGTGCCAGCAGCCCAGGGGCTGATCTTGCGGCTAATGAAAAACTGTTTTTT
D: TRBD1; V: TRBV6-5; J: TRBJ1-1; size: .; CDR3: CASSSFQGVNTEAFF; DNA: TGTGCCAGCAGTTCCTTTCAGGGGGTGAACACTGAAGCTTTCTTT
D: .; V: TRBV19; J: TRBJ1-4; size: few; CDR3: CASRLGGGYWEKLFF; DNA: TGTGCCAGTCGATTGGGAGGTGGATATTGGGAAAAACTGTTTTTT
D: .; V: TRBV4-1; J: TRBJ2-1; size: few; CDR3: CASSQEAGTYNEQFF; DNA: TGCGCCAGCAGCCAAGAGGCGGGAACCTACAATGAGCAGTTCTTC
D: TRBD2; V: TRBV2; J: TRBJ2-3; size: .; CDR3: CASSADSGSADTQYF; DNA: TGTGCCAGCAGTGCGGATAGCGGGAGCGCAGATACGCAGTATTTT
D: TRBD2; V: TRBV9; J: TRBJ2-1; size: .; CDR3: CASSAPGLAINEQFF; DNA: TGTGCCAGCAGCGCCCCGGGACTAGCTATAAATGAGCAGTTCTTC
D: TRBD1; V: TRBV4-3; J: TRBJ2-1; size: .; CDR3: CASSQVGQGFYEQFF; DNA: TGCGCCAGCAGCCAAGTTGGACAGGGCTTCTATGAGCAGTTCTTC
D: TRBD2; V: TRBV7-9; J: TRBJ2-1; size: .; CDR3: CASSLGLAGVNEQFF; DNA: TGTGCCAGCAGCTTAGGACTAGCGGGAGTCAATGAGCAGTTCTTC
D: TRBD2; V: TRBV7-9; J: TRBJ2-5; size: .; CDR3: CASSPGTSGGAQETQYF; DNA: TGTGCCAGCAGCCCGGGGACTAGCGGGGGGGCACAAGAGACCCAGTACTTC
D: .; V: TRBV2; J: TRBJ2-7; size: .; CDR3: CASSEAPSSRQGIF; DNA: TGTGCCAGCAGTGAAGCGCCATCGTCAAGGCAGGGAATCTTC
D: TRBD1; V: TRBV25-1; J: TRBJ1-2; size: .; CDR3: CASRMDRGYGYTF; DNA: TGTGCCAGTAGGATGGACAGGGGCTATGGCTACACCTTC
D: TRBD2; V: TRBV18; J: TRBJ2-5; size: once; CDR3: CASSPRLAGVQETQYF; DNA: TGTGCCAGCTCACCCAGACTAGCGGGGGTTCAGGAGACCCAGTACTTC